The entry below gives a single T cell receptor beta chain sequence along with its context. A much bigger clone sits one base away, suggesting this may be a read error. This sample was included in a study of tumor and adjacent non-tumor tissue in lung cancer. The germline CDR1 and CDR2 sequences are DFQATT and SNEGSKA (reference sequence). J lost 12 bases, V lost 3 bases, and 20 bases had no gene match. CDR3 length: 16 amino acids. RNA was extracted from bulk tissue without any cell sorting. This non-tumor lung sample came from over 3 cm beyond the tumor edge. TCRbeta libraries were built with three rounds of nested PCR, modified from ARM-PCR. MiXCR, applied by TCRdb to the multiplex PCR reads, yields one record per CDR3 protein. The sample records tens of thousands of distinct CDR3 sequences, 64% being singletons.

This clonotype originated in a woman aged 70-85 years with non-small cell lung cancer. The sequencing input was distant non-tumor lung tissue. The chain combines TRBV20-1 with TRBJ2-1; TRBD2 matches at 7 bases. CDR3 amino acids: CSARTPLGLADSGQFF. CDR3 DNA: TGCAGTGCTAGGACCCCCCTAGGGCTAGCGGATTCCGGGCAGTTCTTC.